A selection of T cell receptor beta chains follows, all from one sample in a study of CD8+CD57+ T cells in acquired aplastic anemia. One entry per CDR3 protein results from TCRdb running MiXCR on the reads. The sample holds fewer than 300,000 distinct CDR3 sequences, around 82% seen once. The sequencing sample was made of sorted CD4+, CD8+, or CD8+CD57+ T cells (not recorded which) from PBMCs. Receptor source: a human donor with aplastic anemia. Each CDR3 is given with its conserved first and last residue. The D gene is left open where the match is weak. For some rows the clone size is stated as once, few or many, or as a class when expanded; others skip it.

>TRBV5-6|NA|NA|TRBJ2-1
CASSLGGIRQVYF
TGTGCCAGCAGCTTGGGGGGGATCCGGCAGGTATACTTC
>TRBV20-1|TRBD2|many|TRBJ2-1
CSARPGTSGISYNEQFF
TGCAGTGCTAGGCCAGGGACTAGCGGTATCTCCTACAATGAGCAGTTCTTC
>TRBV9|NA|many|TRBJ2-2
CASSAEGGGPGELFF
TGTGCCAGCAGCGCGGAGGGGGGAGGGCCCGGGGAGCTGTTTTTT
>TRBV19|NA|NA|TRBJ2-1
CASSIGLGANEQFF
TGTGCCAGTAGTATAGGTTTGGGGGCCAATGAGCAGTTCTTC
>TRBV18|NA|many|TRBJ1-2
CASSPPQGGHQGGSTF
TGTGCCAGCTCACCACCGCAAGGAGGACATCAGGGTGGGTCCACCTTC
>TRBV7-6|NA|NA|TRBJ2-7
CASSLVTGPSSYNQYF
TGTGCCAGCAGCTTAGTGACGGGGCCCTCCTCGTACAACCAGTACTTC
>TRBV7-9|TRBD1|NA|TRBJ2-3
CASSLAQGQQFLGF
TGTGCCAGCAGCTTAGCACAGGGGCAGCAGTTCTTGGGGTTT
>TRBV5-6|NA|once|TRBJ1-5
CASSFAGAQPQHF
TGTGCCAGCAGCTTTGCAGGGGCTCAGCCCCAGCACTTT
>TRBV5-1|NA|NA|TRBJ2-3
CASSLSLGGQYF
TGCGCCAGCAGCTTGTCATTAGGGGGACAGTATTTT
>TRBV9|NA|NA|TRBJ2-3
CASSVAGGPGTKYF
TGTGCCAGCAGCGTAGCGGGCGGTCCCGGAACAAAGTATTTT
>TRBV7-2|NA|once|TRBJ2-3
CASSWGGTDAQYF
TGTGCCAGCAGCTGGGGCGGCACAGATGCGCAGTATTTT
>TRBV20-1|NA|NA|TRBJ2-2
CSARDTSTGELFF
TGCAGTGCTAGAGATACGTCGACCGGGGAGCTGTTTTTT
>TRBV2|TRBD1|NA|TRBJ1-2
CASSERGLGNTF
TGTGCCAGCAGTGAAAGGGGGCTAGGAAACACCTTC
>TRBV20-1|TRBD2|NA|TRBJ2-1
CSASPLAGGAGNEQFF
TGCAGTGCTAGCCCCCTAGCGGGAGGGGCTGGGAATGAGCAGTTCTTC
>TRBV10-2|NA|NA|TRBJ2-2
CASSERPVTGELFF
TGCGCCAGCAGTGAACGACCGGTCACCGGGGAGCTGTTTTTT
>TRBV24-1|NA|NA|TRBJ2-2
CATQRGGTGELFF
TGTGCCACCCAACGGGGCGGCACCGGGGAGCTGTTTTTT
>TRBV11-3|NA|NA|TRBJ2-5
CASNSTRPTETQYF
TGTGCCAGCAACTCAACTAGACCAACAGAGACCCAGTACTTC
>TRBV7-2|NA|NA|TRBJ2-3
CASSPAGVAHPGSF
TGTGCCAGCAGCCCCGCCGGGGTAGCCCATCCGGGGAGTTTT
>TRBV15|NA|once|TRBJ2-1
CASSGGPKDKQFF
TGTGCCAGCAGTGGTGGGCCGAAGGATAAGCAGTTCTTC
>TRBV10-3|NA|NA|TRBJ2-7
CAISESDERYEQYF
TGTGCCATCAGTGAGTCTGACGAGCGCTACGAGCAGTACTTC
>TRBV9|NA|NA|TRBJ2-1
CASSLAGPRESRYNEQFF
TGTGCCAGCAGCTTAGCCGGCCCCCGGGAGTCCCGCTACAATGAGCAGTTCTTC
>TRBV7-6|NA|NA|TRBJ2-1
CASSQEGVAGKNEQFF
TGCGCCAGCAGCCAAGAGGGGGTCGCGGGAAAAAATGAGCAGTTCTTC
>TRBV7-6|TRBD2|once|TRBJ2-2
CARSSMGGSGELFF
TGTGCCAGAAGCTCCATGGGAGGGTCCGGGGAGCTGTTTTTT
>TRBV9|NA|few|TRBJ2-5
CASSGGSDTQYFEYF
NA
>TRBV7-9|NA|NA|TRBJ1-1
CASSAEDTEAIFGFF
TGTGCCAGCAGCGCAGAGGACACTGAAGCCATCTTTGGATTCTTT
>TRBV10-3|TRBD1|NA|TRBJ1-6
CASMRQGDNSPLHF
TGTGCCAGCATGAGACAGGGTGATAATTCACCCCTCCACTTT
>TRBV7-8|NA|NA|TRBJ2-1
CASSSSRNRVNSTEFF
TGTGCCAGCAGCTCATCCAGAAACAGGGTGAACAGCACAGAGTTCTTC
>TRBV7-9|TRBD1|NA|TRBJ1-6
CASSPGTGDNTDTHF
TGTGCCAGCAGCCCCGGGACAGGGGACAACACAGATACGCACTTT
>TRBV7-9|NA|NA|TRBJ2-3
CASSPSGRGNGYF
TGTGCCAGCAGTCCCTCGGGCAGAGGAAATGGCTATTTC
>TRBV7-6|NA|few|TRBJ2-3
CASSLRSYNSPLHYF
TGTGCCAGCAGCTTGAGGTCCTATAATTCACCCCTCCACTATTTT
>TRBV5-1|NA|NA|TRBJ1-2
CASRGLQTDGYTF
TGCGCCAGCAGGGGGTTGCAAACGGATGGCTACACCTTC
>TRBV7-8|NA|few|TRBJ1-1
CASSGVGGADTEAFF
TGTGCCAGCAGTGGGGTGGGGGGGGCCGATACTGAAGCTTTCTTT
>TRBV9|NA|NA|TRBJ1-6
CASSLARGPDTQFHF
TGTGCCAGCAGCTTAGCGCGGGGTCCCGATACGCAGTTCCACTTT
>TRBV9|NA|few|TRBJ2-1
CASSVEGYPLVNIF
TGTGCCAGCAGCGTAGAGGGCTATCCCCTGGTGAACATCTTC
>TRBV9|NA|NA|TRBJ2-1
CASSGGGGGSDTQQFF
TGTGCCAGCAGTGGGGGCGGAGGCGGGTCCGATACGCAGCAGTTCTTC
>TRBV12-3/TRBV12-4|NA|NA|TRBJ2-1
CASSLVAGNNEQFF
TGTGCCAGCAGTTTAGTGGCGGGGAACAATGAGCAGTTCTTC
>TRBV4-2|NA|NA|TRBJ1-6
CASSLTLTADSPLLF
TGTGCCAGCAGCCTGACCCTGACAGCGGATTCACCCCTCCTCTTT
>TRBV13|TRBD2|few|TRBJ2-1
CASSYGLAGSLSF
TGTGCCAGCAGTTACGGACTAGCGGGAAGTCTGTCCTTC
>TRBV6-1|TRBD2|NA|TRBJ2-1
CASKQGLAGSLSF
TGTGCCAGCAAGCAGGGACTAGCGGGCAGTCTGTCCTTC
>TRBV9|NA|NA|TRBJ2-3
CASSVTGGTAAQYF
TGTGCCAGCAGCGTGACGGGGGGCACCGCTGCGCAGTATTTT
>TRBV7-2|NA|NA|TRBJ2-7
CASSLRGGSYAQYF
TGTGCCAGCAGCTTGCGCGGCGGCAGCTATGCGCAGTACTTC
>TRBV7-3|NA|NA|TRBJ1-4
CASSMAGSGHERLFF
TGTGCCAGCAGCATGGCTGGGAGCGGCCATGAAAGACTGTTTTTT
>TRBV25-1|TRBD1|few|TRBJ1-1
CASSEYGTGLMNTEAFF
TGTGCCAGCAGTGAATATGGGACAGGGCTAATGAACACTGAAGCTTTCTTT
>TRBV2|TRBD1|NA|TRBJ2-1
CASSGTGGAYNEQFF
TGTGCCAGCAGTGGGACAGGGGGTGCTTACAATGAGCAGTTCTTC
>TRBV25-1|TRBD1|few|TRBJ2-1
CASSEGTGELYNEQFF
TGTGCCAGCAGTGAAGGGACAGGGGAACTCTACAATGAGCAGTTCTTC
>TRBV5-1|NA|NA|TRBJ2-5
CASSISGPRQETQYF
TGCGCCAGCAGCATCAGCGGGCCCCGTCAAGAGACCCAGTACTTC
>TRBV5-4|NA|once|TRBJ2-7
CATSFTNSGAYEQYF
TGTGCCACCAGCTTTACTAATAGCGGTGCCTACGAGCAGTACTTC
>TRBV13|NA|NA|TRBJ2-5
CATSPTSETDNQYF
TGTGCCACCAGCCCGACAAGCGAGACCGACAACCAGTACTTC
>TRBV7-9|TRBD2|NA|TRBJ2-1
CASSFESGGGSNEQFF
TGTGCCAGCAGCTTTGAAAGCGGCGGGGGGAGCAATGAGCAGTTCTTC
>TRBV19|NA|few|TRBJ1-1
CASRQQGRDTEAFF
TGTGCCAGTAGGCAACAGGGTAGGGACACTGAAGCTTTCTTT
>TRBV7-6|NA|once|TRBJ2-5
CASSLSQGETQYF
TGTGCCAGCAGCTTAAGCCAGGGAGAGACCCAGTACTTC
>TRBV7-8|TRBD1|NA|TRBJ1-6
CASSKPGQGLGSPLHF
TGTGCCAGCAGCAAGCCGGGACAGGGCTTAGGTTCACCCCTCCACTTT
>TRBV2|TRBD2|once|TRBJ2-3
CATGGLGRTDTQYF
TGTGCTACCGGGGGACTAGGACGCACAGATACGCAGTATTTT
>TRBV7-9|NA|NA|TRBJ2-7
CASSLLKDEQYF
TGTGCCAGCAGCTTACTGAAAGACGAGCAGTACTTC
>TRBV10-2|NA|NA|TRBJ2-2
CASSAVSNTGELFF
TGCGCCAGCAGTGCCGTATCGAACACCGGGGAGCTGTTTTTT
>TRBV7-3|NA|NA|TRBJ1-6
CASSLGTVDNSPLHF
TGTGCCAGCAGCTTAGGTACGGTGGATAATTCACCCCTCCACTTT
>TRBV9|NA|once|TRBJ2-3
CASSSGRGRDTVYF
TGTGCCAGCAGCTCCGGGAGAGGTCGGGATACGGTGTATTTT
>TRBV7-9|TRBD1|few|TRBJ2-1
CASSFHPAGTALSYNEQFF
TGTGCCAGCAGCTTTCATCCAGCCGGGACAGCCCTTTCCTACAATGAGCAGTTCTTC
>TRBV20-1|TRBD2|few|TRBJ2-7
CSARDRQAGGFKQYF
TGCAGTGCTAGAGATCGACAAGCGGGGGGGTTCAAGCAGTACTTC